A single sample gave rise to the 15 T cell receptor beta chains below, sequenced in a study of CD8 T cells in ankylosing spondylitis. TCRdb passed the 5' RACE reads through MiXCR, listing each CDR3 protein once. The sample includes about 240,000 distinct CDR3 sequences, 8% to 9.5% of them seen just once. The sample comprised blood, either unsorted or a sorted T cell fraction (not recorded which). These receptors were taken from a male donor with ankylosing spondylitis or in good health (not recorded which).

This clonotype was picked up many times. The rearrangement uses TRBV7-2 and TRBJ2-1; perhaps TRBD2 as D (6 bases). CDR1 is SGHTA and CDR2 is FQGNSA in the germline V gene. Trimming removed 4 bases at V and 4 bases at J, with 17 bases between. The length of the CDR3 is 16 residues. The CDR3 sequence: CASSSFVASAYNEQFF. The CDR3 nucleotides read TGTGCCAGCAGCTCCTTTGTGGCTAGCGCTTACAATGAGCAGTTCTTC.

There are a few counts of this clonotype. The chain has TRBV5-1 and TRBJ2-7, with 7 positions matching TRBD2. V shed 6 bases, J shed 1 base, and the junction held 7 bases outside the gene matches. Germline CDR1 is SGHRS and CDR2 is YFSETQ. The CDR3 has 14 residues. CDR3 amino acids: CASNRAGGSYEQYF. In DNA, the CDR3 is TGCGCCAGCAACCGCGCCGGGGGGTCCTACGAGCAGTACTTC. Full variable domain (outside the CDR3, taken from reference TRBV5-1 and TRBJ2-7): KAGVTQTPRYLIKTRGQQVTLSCSPISGHRSVSWYQQTPGQGLQFLFEYFSETQRNKGNFPGRFSGRQFSNSRSEMNVSTLELGDSALYLCASNRAGGSYEQYFGPGTRLTVT.

This clonotype showed up many times. The chain joins TRBV7-9 to TRBJ2-3, with D possibly TRBD2 on 6 matching bases. The germline V gene encodes CDR1 SEHNR and CDR2 FQNEAQ (reference sequence). CDR3 length: 17 amino acids. With 0 bases removed from V and 6 bases from J, the gap between germline ends came to 19 bases. DNA of the CDR3: TGTGCCAGCAGCTTAGCCGGGGGTCGTTTGCTTACGGATACGCAGTATTTT. This encodes CASSLAGGRLLTDTQYF.

This clonotype was picked up many times. The chain is built from TRBV5-1 and TRBJ1-1, with D maybe TRBD1 (5 bases). The V gene's germline CDR1 is SGHRS and CDR2 YFSETQ. The CDR3 is 15 amino acids. V lost 2 bases and J lost 5, with 16 bases in between. CDR3 nucleotides: TGCGCCAGCAGCTTCCTAGCGCAGGGAAGTACTGAAGCTTTCTTT. This encodes CASSFLAQGSTEAFF.

This clonotype was recorded at least ten times. The CDR3 protein is CASSLDPAMNTEAFF. The CDR3 DNA follows: TGCGCCAGCAGCTTGGACCCGGCCATGAACACTGAAGCTTTCTTT. The J gene is TRBJ1-1, the V gene TRBV5-1; D gene ambiguous. Trimming shortened V by 0 bases and J by 0 bases, and 9 bases separated the two germline ends. There are 15 residues in the CDR3. Looked up from germline, CDR1 is SGHRS and CDR2 is YFSETQ.

This clonotype was seen many times. V usage is TRBV20-1 and J usage is TRBJ1-5, with D maybe TRBD1 (5 bases). V dropped 3 bases and J dropped 5 bases, with 11 bases sitting between them. The CDR3 has 13 residues. Looked up from germline, CDR1 is DFQATT and CDR2 is SNEGSKA (reference sequence). The CDR3 reads CSARLQGDQPQHF. The CDR3, as DNA: TGCAGTGCTAGGCTGCAGGGAGATCAGCCCCAGCATTTT.

The chain has TRBV6-1 and TRBJ2-7; D could derive from TRBD1 or TRBD2 (5 bases each). The V gene lost 6 bases and the J gene lost 5 bases, with 14 bases spanning the gap. CDR3 length: 13 amino acids. Per the germline V gene, CDR1 is MNHNS and CDR2 is SASEGT. The CDR3 sequence: CASRTRGRHEQYF. In DNA form, the CDR3 reads TGTGCCAGCAGGACCCGGGGACGCCACGAGCAGTACTTC.

The chain is built from TRBV10-2 and TRBJ2-1, with TRBD1 matching over 8 bases. There are 15 residues in the CDR3. Germline lookup yields CDR1 WSHSY and CDR2 SAAADI. The V and J ends lost 8 bases and 4 bases, in that order; junction bases with no gene match: 10. The CDR3 DNA sequence: TGCGCCAGCCCCGAAAGGGACAGGTTTTACAATGAGCAGTTCTTC. Encoded protein: CASPERDRFYNEQFF.

This clonotype was seen ten or more times. This chain joins TRBV4-3 and TRBJ2-2, with D perhaps assigned TRBD1 or TRBD2 (5 bases each). Per germline, CDR1 LGHNA and CDR2 YSLEER. V was cut by 6 bases and J by 6 bases, with 14 bases left in between. The CDR3 has 14 amino acids. DNA for the CDR3: TGCGCCAGCAGGCCAGCAAAGGGACCCGGGGAGCTGTTTTTT. As protein: CASRPAKGPGELFF.

Notes on this clonotype: A much larger clone differs by one base, so this may be a read error. The CDR3 region is CASSLEAREAFF. CDR3 coding DNA: TGCGCCAGCAGCTTGGAGGCCCGGGAGGCTTTCTTT. This chain uses TRBV5-1 with TRBJ1-1, with D unclear. This CDR3 region has 12 residues. Looked up from germline, CDR1 is SGHRS and CDR2 is YFSETQ. V lost 0 bases and J 11 bases, leaving 11 bases between the germline ends.

In its sample, this clonotype was seen many times. This sequence joins TRBV6-5 and TRBJ1-1; D gene unclear. From germline, CDR1 is MNHEY and CDR2 SVGAGI. V lost 0 bases to trimming and J lost 4 bases, with 12 bases between them. This CDR3 is built from 15 residues. CDR3: CASSYSMGIVTEAFF. The CDR3 DNA sequence: TGTGCCAGCAGTTACTCGATGGGGATAGTCACTGAAGCTTTCTTT.

The CDR3, as DNA: TGCAGTGCTTTGCAGGGACAGGGGGCCGGCGGGGAGCTGTTTTTT. Protein product: CSALQGQGAGGELFF. V is TRBV20-1 and J is TRBJ2-2, with 12 positions matching TRBD1. CDR1 and CDR2 from the germline V gene are DFQATT and SNEGSKA (reference sequence). V shed 5 bases and J 7 bases; nucleotides not matched to a gene: 8. CDR3 size: 15 residues.

This clonotype was counted many times. The chain carries TRBV5-1 and TRBJ2-2, with 11 bases aligning to TRBD2. The CDR3 spans 14 residues. Germline CDR1 reads SGHRS; CDR2 reads YFSETQ. With V trimmed by 4 bases and J by 7 bases, 3 bases remained unmatched. CDR3 nucleotide sequence: TGCGCCAGCAGCGACGGGACTAGCGGCGGGGAGCTGTTTTTT. Translated: CASSDGTSGGELFF.

A few counts support this clonotype. The genes are TRBV30 and TRBJ1-1, with no clear D. Per the germline V gene, CDR1 is GTSNPN and CDR2 is SVGIG (reference sequence). The length of the CDR3 is 14 residues. With 0 bases removed from V and 5 bases from J, the gap between germline ends came to 13 bases. Here the CDR3 DNA reads TGTGCCTGGAGTGTAGGCCAGCCGGGGACTGAAGCTTTCTTT. Amino acid sequence: CAWSVGQPGTEAFF. The complete variable domain, with remaining parts taken from reference TRBV30 and TRBJ1-1, reads SQTIHQWPATLVQPVGSPLSLECTVEGTSNPNLYWYRQAAGRGLQLLFYSVGIGQISSEVPQNLSASRPQDRQFILSSKKLLLSDSGFYLCAWSVGQPGTEAFFGQGTRLTVV.

There are many counts of this clonotype. The chain uses TRBV7-2 and TRBJ2-5; 10 nucleotides agree with TRBD1. V lost 5 bases to trimming and J lost 5 bases; unmatched junction nucleotides: 8. The CDR3 totals 15 residues. Germline-derived CDR1 and CDR2 are SGHTA and FQGNSA. CDR3 region: CASSQTTGGRETQYF. The CDR3 DNA is TGTGCCAGCAGCCAGACGACAGGGGGCAGGGAGACCCAGTACTTC.